This TCR beta chain was captured by sequencing in a study of cytomegalovirus exposure and HLA in healthy donors. This CDR3 is 17 amino acids long. CDR1 ENHRY and CDR2 SYGVKD come from the germline V gene. The PCR ran on 60 Vbeta and 13 Jbeta primers. The repertoire was sequenced with immunoSEQ multiplex PCR; TCRdb's copy has only in-frame clones and lacks some. The sample shows 80,000 to 100,000 clones, approximately 70% of them seen only once. The sample holds a few counts of this clone. The V call is TRBV10-3, the J call TRBJ2-5, with 8 bases identical to TRBD1. Matching the DNA end better, TRBJ2-7 makes the J call doubtful. The sample comprised PBMCs. The TCR sequence derives from a man between 45 and 60 years old in good health and CMV-seronegative. The CDR3 reads CAISPTQTGVFLYEQYF. The CDR3 DNA reads as TGTGCCATCAGTCCTACCCAGACAGGGGTTTTTCTCTACGAGCAGTACTTC.